Each of the 24 T cell receptor beta chains below was sequenced from the same sample in a study of shared clonotypes between healthy human individuals. CD45RO-negative cells were positively selected for CCR7, leaving out terminally differentiated effector memory CD45RA+ cells. Only in-frame clones appear in the TCRdb table, and some are missing; sequencing was by immunoSEQ multiplex PCR. There are around 580,000 clones in the sample; 95% to 98% occur only once, and 0.25% to 0.35% lies in the top ten. The sample was naive CD8+ T cells sorted from blood. The receptors here all came from a man aged 25-45 years in good health.

The rearrangement uses TRBV29-1 and TRBJ2-1; 9 bases agree with TRBD2. After removal of 0 bases from V and 0 bases from J, the junction contained 3 bases not matched to a gene. The CDR3 is 16 amino acids. Germline CDR1 is SQVTM and CDR2 is ANQGSEA. Written as DNA, the CDR3 is TGCAGCGTTGAAGATTCAGCGGGAGGCTCCTACAATGAGCAGTTCTTC. As protein: CSVEDSAGGSYNEQFF.

The rearrangement uses TRBV9 and TRBJ2-5; D is unresolved. Trimming shortened V by 4 bases and J by 0 bases, and 4 bases separated the two germline ends. From germline, CDR1 is SGDLS and CDR2 YYNGEE. The CDR3 contains 12 residues. CDR3 amino acids: CASSPDQETQYF. DNA of the CDR3: TGTGCCAGCAGCCCTGACCAAGAGACCCAGTACTTC.

The chain has TRBV9 and TRBJ1-1, with D perhaps TRBD1 (6 bases). This CDR3 contains 16 residues. The germline gives CDR1 SGDLS, CDR2 YYNGEE. Trimming pared 2 bases from V and 0 bases from J, leaving 14 bases between. CDR3 residues: CASSVGMDRMNTEAFF. The CDR3 DNA follows: TGTGCCAGCAGCGTTGGTATGGACAGAATGAACACTGAAGCTTTCTTT.

The V gene is TRBV28, the J gene TRBJ2-1; D is unclear. The CDR3 has 15 amino acids. Trimming cost V 4 bases and J 1 base, with 11 bases left between them. CDR1 is MDHEN and CDR2 is SYDVKM in the germline V gene. CDR3 nucleotides: TGTGCCAGCAGTTCCAACCCGCCGTCCTACAATGAGCAGTTCTTC. Amino acid sequence: CASSSNPPSYNEQFF.

This clone occurred once. The chain has TRBV5-1 and TRBJ1-1, with D perhaps matching TRBD1 (5 bases). The CDR3 is 12 residues long. Germline CDR1 and CDR2: SGHRS and YFSETQ. V lost 7 bases and J lost 3, with 10 bases in between. The CDR3 spells CASAVGDTEAFF. In DNA form, the CDR3 reads TGCGCCAGCGCTGTGGGGGACACTGAAGCTTTCTTT.

The chain recombines TRBV29-1 with TRBJ2-3; 10 nucleotides align to TRBD2. CDR1 and CDR2 (germline): SQVTM, ANQGSEA. This CDR3 region has 14 residues. Trimming at V came to 4 bases and at J to 3 bases, leaving 4 bases not matched to a gene. Here the CDR3 reads CSVGLAGDTDTQYF. Written as DNA, the CDR3 is TGCAGCGTTGGGCTAGCGGGAGATACAGATACGCAGTATTTT.

The V call is TRBV7-2, the J call TRBJ2-1; D possibly matches TRBD1 or TRBD2 (5 bases each). The CDR3 loop spans 16 amino acids. V was shortened by 0 bases and J by 7 bases, with 16 bases between the two germline ends. Germline lookup yields CDR1 SGHTA and CDR2 FQGNSA. In nucleotides, the CDR3 is TGTGCCAGCAGCTTAGCTGAGCGACCCTGGGGGAATGAGCAGTTCTTC. This sequence encodes CASSLAERPWGNEQFF.

This sequence joins TRBV10-3 and TRBJ2-7; D not resolved. The CDR3 totals 17 residues. CDR1 and CDR2 (germline): ENHRY, SYGVKD. With 0 bases removed from V and 1 base from J, the gap between germline ends came to 16 bases. CDR3 nucleotide sequence: TGTGCCATCAGTGAGTCGATTATGGGTACCGCGTCCTACGAGCAGTACTTC. Encoded protein: CAISESIMGTASYEQYF.

The rearrangement joins TRBV7-6 to TRBJ1-2; 8 bases fit TRBD1. Trimming at V came to 6 bases and at J to 2 bases, leaving 14 bases not matched to a gene. The CDR3 runs 17 residues. Per the germline V gene, CDR1 is SGHVS and CDR2 is FNYEAQ. CDR3 bases: TGTGCCAGCAGTTTAACCATCGCGGGACAGGACAACTATGGCTACACCTTC. It translates to CASSLTIAGQDNYGYTF.

This clone was detected only once. V gene TRBV18 combines with J gene TRBJ1-5; D not resolved. There are 14 residues in the CDR3. Trimming cost V 1 base and J 8 bases, with 12 bases left between them. Germline V CDR1 and CDR2: KGHSH, LQKENI. The CDR3 nucleotides are TGTGCCAGCTCACCACTGGCTGGGCAGGAGCCCCAGCATTTT. Amino acids: CASSPLAGQEPQHF.

The V gene is TRBV27, the J gene TRBJ1-5, with 8 nucleotides matching TRBD1. CDR1 and CDR2 (germline): MNHEY, SMNVEV (reference sequence). J was trimmed by 4 bases and V by 6 bases; bases with no gene match: 8. CDR3 size: 15 residues. CDR3 amino acids: CASRPETGENQPQHF. CDR3 nucleotide sequence: TGTGCCAGCAGACCCGAGACAGGGGAAAATCAGCCCCAGCATTTT.

The V and J genes are TRBV7-8 and TRBJ2-7; D possibly corresponds to TRBD2 (6 bases). V was pared by 5 bases and J by 3 bases, with 11 bases between. Germline V gene data show CDR1 as SGHVS and CDR2 as FQNEAQ. CDR3 length: 13 residues. CDR3 residues: CASSLRLDYEQYF. As DNA, the CDR3 is TGTGCCAGCAGCCTTCGACTAGACTACGAGCAGTACTTC.

This sequence joins TRBV19 and TRBJ2-3; weak D call: TRBD1 (6 bases). CDR1 is LNHDA and CDR2 is SQIVND in the germline V gene (reference sequence). The CDR3 spans 14 residues. Trimming left V 7 bases short and J 2 bases short, with 13 bases between. CDR3 coding DNA: TGTGCCAGTACCGTTGGACAGAACACAGATACGCAGTATTTT. As protein: CASTVGQNTDTQYF.

This clone occurred once. The chain has TRBV11-2 and TRBJ2-2; 8 bases agree with TRBD2. V shed 2 bases, J shed 6 bases, and the junction held 14 bases outside the gene matches. CDR1 is SGHAT and CDR2 is FQNNGV in the germline V gene. This CDR3 has 18 residues. CDR3 region: CASSLYSIAGSYAGELFF. DNA of the CDR3: TGTGCCAGCAGCTTATACTCTATAGCGGGGTCTTACGCCGGGGAGCTGTTTTTT.

The J gene is TRBJ2-2, the V gene TRBV4-3; a possible D gene is TRBD1 (5 bases). V lost 0 bases, J lost 5 bases, and 13 bases lay in between. Germline CDR1 and CDR2: LGHNA and YSLEER. The CDR3 has 16 amino acids. The DNA for the CDR3 is TGCGCCAGCAGCCAAGAATTAGAGACAGAAACCGGGGAGCTGTTTTTT. Amino acids: CASSQELETETGELFF.

The chain carries TRBV4-3 and TRBJ1-5; D not certain. The CDR3 runs to 15 residues. Germline V gives CDR1 LGHNA, CDR2 YSLEER. V was shortened by 3 bases and J by 3 bases, with 12 bases between the two germline ends. CDR3 bases: TGCGCCAGCAGCCAGACAATTTATTTCAATCAGCCCCAGCATTTT. It translates to CASSQTIYFNQPQHF.

This clone showed up just once. The chain joins TRBV7-9 to TRBJ1-1, with D possibly TRBD1 on 6 matching bases. Per the germline V gene, CDR1 is SEHNR and CDR2 is FQNEAQ (reference sequence). Trimming removed 0 bases from V and 6 bases from J, with 14 bases in between. This CDR3 is 15 amino acids long. The CDR3 sequence: CASSLADRPDAEAFF. CDR3 bases: TGTGCCAGCAGCTTAGCCGACAGGCCGGACGCTGAAGCTTTCTTT.

This clone has only one observation. The rearrangement links TRBV6-5 to TRBJ1-1, with D perhaps matching TRBD1 (6 bases). V was cut by 6 bases and J by 3 bases, with 14 bases left in between. The CDR3 runs 14 residues. Germline V gives CDR1 MNHEY, CDR2 SVGAGI. Here the CDR3 DNA reads TGTGCCAGCAGCTCAGGGGCGTTGTACACTGAAGCTTTCTTT. Its translation: CASSSGALYTEAFF.

The J gene is TRBJ2-7, the V gene TRBV27; no clear D gene. The germline V and J ends were trimmed by 5 bases and 0 bases, with 11 bases remaining between them. Germline-derived CDR1 and CDR2 are MNHEY and SMNVEV (reference sequence). The CDR3 is 14 residues long. The CDR3 DNA reads as TGTGCCAGCAGTCCCCCCCACTTCTCCTACGAGCAGTACTTC. This codes for CASSPPHFSYEQYF.

Only one count was recorded for this clone. V and J are TRBV7-6 and TRBJ2-1, with D possibly matching TRBD2 (5 bases). Germline V gives CDR1 SGHVS, CDR2 FNYEAQ. V was pared by 5 bases and J by 2 bases, with 16 bases between. This CDR3 spans 16 amino acids. CDR3 amino acids: CASSPKLGFTYNEQFF. The CDR3 coding sequence is TGTGCCAGCAGCCCAAAACTAGGCTTCACCTACAATGAGCAGTTCTTC.

The genes are TRBV7-9 and TRBJ2-5; a weak D match, TRBD2 (5 bases). Between the trimmed V and J ends, which lost 4 bases and 0 bases, there was a span of 18 bases. Germline CDR1 SEHNR, CDR2 FQNEAQ (reference sequence). The CDR3 length is 17 residues. Here the CDR3 DNA reads TGTGCCAGCAGCTCCACGGACTCAATTCTATACCAAGAGACCCAGTACTTC. Encoded protein: CASSSTDSILYQETQYF.

This clone was counted once. The V and J genes are TRBV13 and TRBJ2-1; 7 positions agree with TRBD2. V lost 5 bases, J lost 9 bases, and 4 bases stayed unmatched. From germline, CDR1 is PRHDT and CDR2 FYEKMQ (reference sequence). The CDR3 sequence is 12 residues long. The CDR3 loop is CASSHLAGEQFF. The CDR3 bases are TGTGCCAGCAGCCACTTAGCGGGTGAGCAGTTCTTC.

This rearrangement joins TRBV7-9 to TRBJ2-1; D could derive from TRBD1 or TRBD2 (6 bases each). There are 16 residues in the CDR3. Trimming pared 5 bases from V and 3 bases from J, leaving 17 bases between. The germline CDR1 and CDR2 sequences are SEHNR and FQNEAQ (reference sequence). CDR3 coding DNA: TGTGCCAGCAGCACCATGGAGGGGGAGGACTACAATGAGCAGTTCTTC. This sequence encodes CASSTMEGEDYNEQFF. The full variable domain, in which reference TRBV7-9 and TRBJ2-1 provide the parts outside the CDR3, is DTGVSQNPRHKITKRGQNVTFRCDPISEHNRLYWYRQTLGQGPEFLTYFQNEAQLEKSRLLSDRFSAERPKGSFSTLEIQRTEQGDSAMYLCASSTMEGEDYNEQFFGPGTRLTVL.

This chain joins TRBV27 and TRBJ2-2; D is uncertain. This CDR3 has 13 residues. The V end lost 3 bases, the J end lost 7 bases, and 9 bases lay between the germline ends. Germline CDR1 MNHEY, CDR2 SMNVEV (reference sequence). CDR3 loop: CASSFRSGGELFF. CDR3 DNA: TGTGCCAGCAGTTTTCGGTCTGGCGGGGAGCTGTTTTTT.